Presented here are 5 T cell receptor beta chains from one specimen sequenced in a study of blood T cell repertoires in COVID-19. Measured with immunoSEQ multiplex PCR; TCRdb has only the in-frame clones, and not every one. This sample has 650,000 to 800,000 clones, with 80% to 90% found just once. The sample comprised peripheral blood. Receptors were obtained from a woman between 18 and 29 years old with acute or convalescent COVID-19.

The rearrangement uses TRBV5-4 and TRBJ1-4; weak D call: TRBD1 (5 bases). CDR3 size: 14 residues. The V gene lost 4 bases and the J gene lost 5 bases, with 12 bases spanning the gap. Germline V CDR1 and CDR2: SGHNT, YYREEE (reference sequence). CDR3 residues: CASSLRKGNEKLFF. Here the CDR3 DNA reads TGTGCCAGCAGCCTCCGGAAGGGGAATGAAAAACTGTTTTTT.

The chain links TRBV5-5 to TRBJ2-2; 7 nucleotides match TRBD2. The CDR3 sequence is 15 residues long. V gave up 0 bases and J gave up 4 bases; unmatched junction bases: 3. Per the germline V gene, CDR1 is SGHKS and CDR2 is YYEKEE (reference sequence). The CDR3 DNA reads as TGTGCCAGCAGCTTGGGGACGGGGGGCACCGGGGAGCTGTTTTTT. Translated: CASSLGTGGTGELFF.

V usage is TRBV19 and J usage is TRBJ2-7; D remains ambiguous. Germline assignment: CDR1 LNHDA and CDR2 SQIVND (reference sequence). The V gene lost 1 base and the J gene lost 4 bases, with 8 bases spanning the gap. The CDR3 consists of 13 residues. CDR3: CASSIGMTYEQYF. CDR3 nucleotide sequence: TGTGCCAGTAGTATAGGGATGACTTACGAGCAGTACTTC.

The V call is TRBV21-1, the J call TRBJ1-1. TRBV21-1 is deemed a pseudogene. The CDR3 spans 16 residues. The CDR3 region has the DNA TGTGCCAGCAGCAAAAAAAAAGCTGCTAGGAACACTGAAGCTTTCTTT. Protein product: CASSKKKAARNTEAFF.

The chain combines TRBV6-4 with TRBJ1-2; D ambiguous. The CDR3 extends over 13 amino acids. V was clipped by 3 bases and J by 10 bases, with 15 bases between them. CDR1 is MRHNA and CDR2 is SNTAGT in the germline V gene. In DNA, the CDR3 is TGTGCCAGCAGTGAATTGCTCTATCGGGACTACACCTTC. Protein product: CASSELLYRDYTF.